Each of the 26 T cell receptor beta chains below was sequenced from the same sample in a study of T cell repertoires in cytomegalovirus infection. Using its own MiXCR run on the reads, TCRdb lists one record per CDR3 protein. This sample carries about 55,000 distinct CDR3 sequences, roughly 20% of them seen once, and the ten largest clones take roughly 60%. No antigen has been identified for these receptors. Material: CD8+ T cells from cultured PBMCs, obtained from culture after CMV antigen stimulation. The receptors were sampled from a human donor in good health (CMV status not recorded). Some clones in this sample may be carry-over from other donors' samples.

The rearrangement links TRBV12-3 or TRBV12-4 to TRBJ1-1; 8 bases agree with TRBD1. The CDR3 loop spans 13 amino acids. V was clipped by 6 bases and J by 6 bases; unmatched bases: 6. CDR3 bases: TGTGCCAGCAGCTCCAGGGGGCGGGCTGAAGCTTTCTTT. It translates to CASSSRGRAEAFF.

This sequence joins TRBV25-1 and TRBJ1-1; D gene ambiguous. The CDR3 has 12 amino acids. V gave up 6 bases and J gave up 0 bases, with 5 bases separating them. Per the germline V gene, CDR1 is MGHDK and CDR2 is SYGVNS. CDR3 sequence: CASRSVNTEAFF. The CDR3 DNA follows: TGTGCCAGCAGGTCGGTGAACACTGAAGCTTTCTTT. The full variable domain, its missing parts supplied by reference TRBV25-1 and TRBJ1-1, is EADIYQTPRYLVIGTGKKITLECSQTMGHDKMYWYQQDPGMELHLIHYSYGVNSTEKGDLSSESTVSRIRTEHFPLTLESARPSHTSQYLCASRSVNTEAFFGQGTRLTVV.

The chain carries TRBV7-2 and TRBJ2-7, with 10 bases lining up with TRBD2. In germline, CDR1 is SGHTA, CDR2 FQGNSA. CDR3 length: 16 amino acids. With V trimmed by 2 bases and J by 5 bases, 9 bases remained unmatched. CDR3 loop: CASSLSLAGVAHEQYF. Here the CDR3 DNA reads TGTGCCAGCAGCTTATCTCTAGCGGGAGTAGCCCACGAGCAGTACTTC.

This clonotype was seen only a few times. Sequence at one end of the junction differs from germline and may be a read error. The V and J genes are TRBV7-9 and TRBJ2-1; D ambiguous. The CDR3 covers 8 residues. CDR1 is SEHNR, CDR2 FQNEAQ, per germline (reference sequence). The CDR3 sequence is CASGHIFF. DNA of the CDR3: TGTGCCAGCGGCCACATCTTTTTC.

CDR3 DNA sequence: TGTGCCAGCAGCTTAGAGGCCTTAGGTGTTTCCGAGCAGTACTTC. It encodes CASSLEALGVSEQYF. The chain employs TRBV7-2 and TRBJ2-7; D remains unclear. V gave up 1 base and J gave up 6 bases, with 16 bases separating them. The CDR3 is 15 amino acids. CDR1 SGHTA and CDR2 FQGNSA come from the germline V gene.

On this clonotype itself: With a much larger clone just one base away, this may be a read error. The chain couples TRBV2 to TRBJ2-6; D is perhaps TRBD1 or TRBD2 (5 bases each). Germline CDR1 SNHLY, CDR2 FYNNEI. The CDR3 sequence is 15 residues long. This CDR3 is CASRLQAIGANGLTF. The CDR3 coding sequence is TGTGCCAGCAGACTCCAGGCTATCGGGGCCAACGGCCTGACTTTC.

This rearrangement joins TRBV7-9 to TRBJ1-1; D uncertain. V lost 1 base to trimming and J lost 10 bases, with 10 bases between them. Germline CDR1 and CDR2: SEHNR and FQNEAQ (reference sequence). The CDR3 is 12 amino acids. The CDR3 DNA sequence: TGTGCCAGCAGCTTAGGTTACGGCGGAGCTTTCTTT. As protein: CASSLGYGGAFF.

This clonotype came up a few times. The chain joins TRBV19 to TRBJ2-1; D not resolved. V lost 6 bases and J 4 bases, leaving 16 bases between the germline ends. There are 15 residues in the CDR3. The germline V gene encodes CDR1 LNHDA and CDR2 SQIVND (reference sequence). CDR3 sequence: CASRREGFGYNEQFF. The CDR3 DNA reads TGTGCCAGTAGGCGTGAAGGATTCGGATACAATGAGCAGTTCTTC. The full variable domain, rest sourced from reference TRBV19 and TRBJ2-1, is DGGITQSPKYLFRKEGQNVTLSCEQNLNHDAMYWYRQDPGQGLRLIYYSQIVNDFQKGDIAEGYSVSREKKESFPLTVTSAQKNPTAFYLCASRREGFGYNEQFFGPGTRLTVL.

This clonotype occurred a few times. The rearrangement uses TRBV7-9 and TRBJ2-7, with D unclear. Trimming stripped 2 bases from V and 5 bases from J, with 7 bases between. This CDR3 comprises 12 residues. CDR1 is SEHNR and CDR2 is FQNEAQ in the germline V gene (reference sequence). CDR3 sequence reads: CASSLSIDEQYF. The CDR3 DNA sequence: TGTGCCAGCAGCTTAAGCATCGACGAGCAGTACTTC.

The rearrangement uses TRBV7-9 and TRBJ1-5; no definite D call. Germline CDR1 and CDR2: SEHNR and FQNEAQ (reference sequence). V shed 5 bases and J shed 0 bases, with 2 bases lying between them. The length of the CDR3 is 12 residues. DNA of the CDR3: TGTGCCAGCAGCGTTAGCAATCAGCCCCAGCATTTT. It yields the protein CASSVSNQPQHF.

The V call is TRBV20-1, the J call TRBJ2-7, with a weak D call TRBD2 (6 bases). CDR1 is DFQATT and CDR2 is SNEGSKA in the germline V gene (reference sequence). V lost 4 bases, J lost 0 bases, and 13 bases lay in between. The length of the CDR3 is 14 residues. CDR3 nucleotides: TGCAGTGCTATCGGGGACTTCAGCTCCTACGAGCAGTACTTC. It is translated as CSAIGDFSSYEQYF.

The V call is TRBV7-2, the J call TRBJ1-6; TRBD1 might be the D (6 bases). The V and J ends lost 6 bases and 1 base respectively, with 16 bases between them. Germline lookup yields CDR1 SGHTA and CDR2 FQGNSA. The CDR3 length is 17 residues. In nucleotides, the CDR3 is TGTGCCAGCAGTTCAGGGGCTATCTTTTCCTATAATTCACCCCTCCACTTT. Residues: CASSSGAIFSYNSPLHF.

This clonotype was counted only a few times. The CDR3 spells CASSQDSRSNQPQHF. In nucleotides, the CDR3 is TGCGCCAGCAGCCAAGACTCCAGGTCCAATCAGCCCCAGCATTTT. This chain joins TRBV4-3 and TRBJ1-5; no clear D. Trimming took 0 bases from V and 3 from J, leaving 9 bases between them. CDR1 is LGHNA and CDR2 is YSLEER in the germline V gene. CDR3 size: 15 residues.

Many counts were recorded for this clonotype. This sequence joins TRBV28 and TRBJ2-7; D unresolved. CDR1 and CDR2 from the germline V gene are MDHEN and SYDVKM. V lost 5 bases and J 5 bases, leaving 16 bases between the germline ends. The CDR3 has 14 residues. This CDR3 reads CASSDGPRRDEQYF. The CDR3 bases are TGTGCCAGCAGTGACGGACCGAGACGCGACGAGCAGTACTTC. The variable domain in full, completed from reference TRBV28 and TRBJ2-7, reads DVKVTQSSRYLVKRTGEKVFLECVQDMDHENMFWYRQDPGLGLRLIYFSYDVKMKEKGDIPEGYSVSREKKERFSLILESASTNQTSMYLCASSDGPRRDEQYFGPGTRLTVT.

By sample fraction, this clonotype is large. The chain is built from TRBV7-9 and TRBJ1-5; 7 bases align to TRBD1. The trim removed 3 bases at V and 2 bases at J, leaving 1 base unmatched. The CDR3 runs 14 residues. Germline CDR1 SEHNR, CDR2 FQNEAQ (reference sequence). As DNA, the CDR3 is TGTGCCAGCAGCTTCGGACAGGGCAATCAGCCCCAGCATTTT. Translation gives CASSFGQGNQPQHF.

The chain employs TRBV7-2 and TRBJ2-7; perhaps D is TRBD1 or TRBD2 (5 bases each). V gave up 1 base and J gave up 4 bases, with 17 bases separating them. The CDR3 consists of 16 residues. Germline values: CDR1 SGHTA, CDR2 FQGNSA. The CDR3 protein is CASSLEALGRTYEQYF. The CDR3 nucleotides read TGTGCCAGCAGCTTAGAAGCATTGGGACGGACTTACGAGCAGTACTTC.

V usage is TRBV20-1 and J usage is TRBJ1-5; 10 nucleotides match TRBD1. CDR1 is DFQATT and CDR2 is SNEGSKA in the germline V gene (reference sequence). The trim removed 1 base at V and 5 bases at J, leaving 2 bases unmatched. CDR3 length: 14 residues. CDR3 DNA sequence: TGCAGTGCTAGAGGGACAGGGGGAGATCAGCCCCAGCATTTT. Encoded protein: CSARGTGGDQPQHF.

V is TRBV7-2 and J is TRBJ2-7; TRBD1 aligns across 7 bases. The germline CDR1 and CDR2 sequences are SGHTA and FQGNSA. Trimming removed 1 base from V and 3 bases from J; junction bases left unmatched: 3. The CDR3 spans 14 residues. The CDR3 DNA sequence: TGTGCCAGCAGCTTAGGGGACAGTTACTACGAGCAGTACTTC. Its protein product is CASSLGDSYYEQYF. Together with reference TRBV7-2 and TRBJ2-7, the CDR3 gives the full variable domain: GAGVSQSPSNKVTEKGKDVELRCDPISGHTALYWYRQSLGQGLEFLIYFQGNSAPDKSGLPSDRFSAERTGGSVSTLTIQRTQQEDSAVYLCASSLGDSYYEQYFGPGTRLTVT.

This clonotype was seen a few times. The chain joins TRBV6-2 or TRBV6-3 to TRBJ1-1, with TRBD1 identical over 11 bases. Germline CDR1 MNHEY, CDR2 SVGEGT. CDR3 length: 17 amino acids. The V and J ends lost 2 bases and 2 bases, in that order; junction bases with no gene match: 7. For the CDR3, the DNA is TGTGCCAGCAGTTACCCCGGACAGGGGGCCCGAAACACTGAAGCTTTCTTT. This gives the protein CASSYPGQGARNTEAFF.

This chain uses TRBV6-2 or TRBV6-3 with TRBJ2-1; 9 positions match TRBD2. CDR3 size: 14 residues. Germline loops: CDR1 MNHEY, CDR2 SVGEGT. V lost 4 bases to trimming and J lost 7 bases; unmatched junction nucleotides: 5. The CDR3 loop reads CASSFSGGLNEQFF. CDR3 in DNA: TGTGCCAGCAGTTTTAGCGGGGGATTGAATGAGCAGTTCTTC.

The rearrangement uses TRBV7-2 and TRBJ2-7; 10 bases are a match to TRBD1. This CDR3 region has 14 residues. After removal of 1 base from V and 4 bases from J, the junction contained 1 base not matched to a gene. CDR1 is SGHTA and CDR2 is FQGNSA in the germline V gene. The CDR3 bases are TGTGCCAGCAGCTTAGGGGACAGGGGATACGAGCAGTACTTC. The encoded protein is CASSLGDRGYEQYF.

The genes are TRBV6-2 or TRBV6-3 and TRBJ2-1, with 15 bases lining up with TRBD2. The V gene end was trimmed by 6 bases and the J gene end by 6 bases; junction bases not matched to a gene: 3. Germline CDR1 reads MNHEY; CDR2 reads SVGEGT. This CDR3 is 15 amino acids long. CDR3 region: CASSQGLAGGNEQFF. The CDR3 nucleotides read TGTGCCAGCAGCCAGGGACTAGCGGGGGGCAATGAGCAGTTCTTC.

This chain joins TRBV7-9 and TRBJ2-7; D call uncertain. The CDR3 has 13 amino acids. The V end was cut by 3 bases, the J end by 6 bases, with 12 bases between. Germline assignment: CDR1 SEHNR and CDR2 FQNEAQ (reference sequence). This chain's CDR3 is CASSLVRVGEQYF. As DNA, the CDR3 is TGTGCCAGCAGCTTGGTAAGGGTCGGCGAGCAGTACTTC.

This clonotype was seen many times. This chain connects TRBV7-2 to TRBJ2-7, with 9 nucleotides matching TRBD2. The CDR3 extends over 14 amino acids. V was pared by 8 bases and J by 0 bases, with 5 bases of the junction left unmatched. Germline V gene data show CDR1 as SGHTA and CDR2 as FQGNSA. The CDR3: CASRLAGSSYEQYF. DNA of the CDR3: TGTGCCAGCCGCCTAGCGGGGAGCTCCTACGAGCAGTACTTC. The variable domain in full, with the rest retrieved from reference TRBV7-2 and TRBJ2-7, is GAGVSQSPSNKVTEKGKDVELRCDPISGHTALYWYRQSLGQGLEFLIYFQGNSAPDKSGLPSDRFSAERTGGSVSTLTIQRTQQEDSAVYLCASRLAGSSYEQYFGPGTRLTVT.

About this clonotype itself: A junction end diverges from the germline sequence, so it may reflect a read error. The chain carries TRBV7-2 and TRBJ2-7; D remains unclear. Germline loops: CDR1 SGHTA, CDR2 FQGNSA. The CDR3 covers 14 residues. The CDR3, as DNA: TGTGTCAGCAGCTCCTTAAATAGCTCCTACGAGCAGTACTTC. Protein: CVSSSLNSSYEQYF. The whole variable domain, remainder taken from reference TRBV7-2 and TRBJ2-7, is GAGVSQSPSNKVTEKGKDVELRCDPISGHTALYWYRQSLGQGLEFLIYFQGNSAPDKSGLPSDRFSAERTGGSVSTLTIQRTQQEDSAVYLCVSSSLNSSYEQYFGPGTRLTVT.

The CDR3 loop reads CASSLSPSSYEQYF. CDR3 bases: TGTGCCAGCAGCCTTTCGCCGAGCTCCTACGAGCAGTACTTC. The chain joins TRBV7-8 to TRBJ2-7; D gene ambiguous. The CDR3 is 14 amino acids. The germline CDR1 and CDR2 sequences are SGHVS and FQNEAQ. Deletions cut 5 bases from V and 0 bases from J, with 11 bases between.